What follows are 26 T cell receptor beta chains derived from one specimen sequenced in a study of OX40 agonist ivuxolimab in advanced cancers. To prepare the library, the immunoSEQ multiplex PCR assay was applied. TCRdb holds this immuneACCESS table with in-frame rearrangements only. Some clones are missing; in checked studies, unresolved V genes explain under half, and the rest has no known cause. The sample contains 55,000 to 65,000 clones, about 80% of them found a single time. The ten biggest clones cover around 2.1% of the sample. This sample comprised CD4+ or CD8+ T cells sorted from blood, obtained in a trial of the OX40 agonist ivuxolimab. Receptors were obtained from an adult with an advanced solid tumor such as melanoma, head and neck, liver or kidney cancer.

This clone has a handful of counts. The chain is built from TRBV18 and TRBJ1-2; D possibly corresponds to TRBD1 (5 bases). Looked up from germline, CDR1 is KGHSH and CDR2 is LQKENI. V was pared by 3 bases and J by 2 bases, with 13 bases between. The CDR3 length is 15 residues. The CDR3 DNA follows: TGTGCCAGCTCACCTCCAGGTGGGGCCAACTATGGCTACACCTTC. Translating gives CASSPPGGANYGYTF. The variable domain in full, completed from reference TRBV18 and TRBJ1-2, reads NAGVMQNPRHLVRRRGQEARLRCSPMKGHSHVYWYRQLPEEGLKFMVYLQKENIIDESGMPKERFSAEFPKEGPSILRIQQVVRGDSAAYFCASSPPGGANYGYTFGSGTRLTVV.

V is TRBV28 and J is TRBJ1-6, with 8 positions matching TRBD1. V lost 7 bases to trimming and J lost 10 bases; unmatched junction nucleotides: 15. CDR1 and CDR2 (germline): MDHEN, SYDVKM. The CDR3 totals 16 residues. The chain's CDR3 is CASNPRTGKAGSPLHF. The CDR3 DNA reads as TGTGCCAGCAACCCCAGGACAGGGAAAGCTGGGTCACCCCTCCACTTT. The whole variable domain, filled in from reference TRBV28 and TRBJ1-6, reads DVKVTQSSRYLVKRTGEKVFLECVQDMDHENMFWYRQDPGLGLRLIYFSYDVKMKEKGDIPEGYSVSREKKERFSLILESASTNQTSMYLCASNPRTGKAGSPLHFGNGTRLTVT.

This clone was counted only a few times. This chain joins TRBV16 and TRBJ1-1, with TRBD1 as a possible D gene (5 bases). There are 13 residues in the CDR3. The V end was cut by 0 bases, the J end by 12 bases, with 14 bases between. CDR1 KGHSY and CDR2 FQNENV come from the germline V gene. The CDR3 sequence: CASSQSGVSESFF. CDR3 in DNA: TGTGCCAGCAGCCAATCAGGGGTTTCGGAATCTTTCTTT. Together with reference TRBV16 and TRBJ1-1, the CDR3 gives the full variable domain: GEEVAQTPKHLVRGEGQKAKLYCAPIKGHSYVFWYQQVLKNEFKFLISFQNENVFDETGMPKERFSAKCLPNSPCSLEIQATKLEDSAVYFCASSQSGVSESFFGQGTRLTVV.

This chain links TRBV28 with TRBJ1-2; D might be TRBD1 (5 bases). This CDR3 region has 13 residues. Deletions cut 5 bases from V and 4 bases from J, with 11 bases between. The germline V gene encodes CDR1 MDHEN and CDR2 SYDVKM. The CDR3 region is CASSLQGSYGYTF. The CDR3 DNA reads as TGTGCCAGCAGTCTCCAGGGTTCCTATGGCTACACCTTC.

This chain uses TRBV7-3 with TRBJ2-2, with D possibly being TRBD1 (6 bases). The CDR3 length is 15 residues. Trimming shortened V by 2 bases and J by 5 bases, and 12 bases separated the two germline ends. From germline, CDR1 is SGHTA and CDR2 FQGTGA. CDR3 coding DNA: TGTGCCAGCAGCTTAGTGGGGGCGGAAACCGGGGAGCTGTTTTTT. Its protein product is CASSLVGAETGELFF.

V and J are TRBV9 and TRBJ2-3; D gene unclear. The CDR3 covers 13 residues. CDR1 and CDR2 from the germline V gene are SGDLS and YYNGEE. V was clipped by 0 bases and J by 4 bases, with 6 bases between them. The DNA for the CDR3 is TGTGCCAGCAGCGTAGGGTCTCCAGATACGCAGTATTTT. Translation gives CASSVGSPDTQYF.

The CDR3 sequence: CASSLLGLLETDTQYF. The CDR3, as DNA: TGTGCCAGCAGCTTATTAGGGCTACTAGAGACAGATACGCAGTATTTT. The rearrangement joins TRBV7-3 to TRBJ2-3; D is perhaps TRBD2 (5 bases). This CDR3 contains 16 residues. V was trimmed by 2 bases and J by 3 bases, leaving 15 bases between them. Germline CDR1 and CDR2: SGHTA and FQGTGA.

The chain uses TRBV5-4 and TRBJ2-1, with TRBD2 identical over 9 bases. The CDR3 runs 14 residues. The germline gives CDR1 SGHNT, CDR2 YYREEE (reference sequence). V lost 3 bases and J lost 8; bases outside the gene matches: 6. CDR3: CASSSGLAWDEQFF. CDR3 coding DNA: TGTGCCAGCAGCTCAGGACTAGCGTGGGATGAGCAGTTCTTC. Full variable domain (rest looked up from reference TRBV5-4 and TRBJ2-1): ETGVTQSPTHLIKTRGQQVTLRCSSQSGHNTVSWYQQALGQGPQFIFQYYREEENGRGNFPPRFSGLQFPNYSSELNVNALELDDSALYLCASSSGLAWDEQFFGPGTRLTVL.

This clone was seen a single time. V gene TRBV7-2 combines with J gene TRBJ2-5; D possibly corresponds to TRBD1 (6 bases). CDR1 and CDR2 (germline): SGHTA, FQGNSA. The CDR3 sequence is 14 residues long. V dropped 4 bases and J dropped 1 base, with 10 bases sitting between them. The CDR3 DNA sequence: TGTGCCAGCAGCTCCGGGACATTCCAAGAGACCCAGTACTTC. This translates into CASSSGTFQETQYF.

This chain joins TRBV6-6 and TRBJ1-2; 9 bases fit TRBD1. The CDR3 has 14 residues. Trimming took 7 bases from V and 8 from J; bases not matched to a gene: 11. CDR1 and CDR2 from the germline V gene are MNHNY and SVGAGI (reference sequence). For the CDR3, the DNA is TGTGCCAGCACCCTCTGGACAGGGGAGGACGGCTACACCTTC. This sequence encodes CASTLWTGEDGYTF.

V is TRBV11-3 and J is TRBJ2-1; no reliable D call. Trimming shortened V by 0 bases and J by 2 bases, and 11 bases separated the two germline ends. The V gene's germline CDR1 is SGHNT and CDR2 YENEEA. The CDR3 spans 16 residues. The CDR3 spells CASSLESRVAYNEQFF. As DNA, the CDR3 is TGTGCCAGCAGCTTAGAGAGTAGGGTAGCCTACAATGAGCAGTTCTTC. Full variable domain (remainder filled in from reference TRBV11-3 and TRBJ2-1): EAGVVQSPRYKIIEKKQPVAFWCNPISGHNTLYWYLQNLGQGPELLIRYENEEAVDDSQLPKDRFSAERLKGVDSTLKIQPAELGDSAVYLCASSLESRVAYNEQFFGPGTRLTVL.

This rearrangement joins TRBV5-6 to TRBJ2-5, with D tentatively TRBD1 (6 bases). Deletions cut 2 bases from V and 1 base from J, with 15 bases between. Germline CDR1 SGHDT, CDR2 YYEEEE. The CDR3 extends over 16 amino acids. The CDR3 is CASSLGTQVFQETQYF. The CDR3 nucleotides read TGTGCCAGCAGCTTAGGGACACAAGTTTTCCAAGAGACCCAGTACTTC.

This clone was seen more than once but under ten times. This chain links TRBV6-5 with TRBJ1-2; 8 bases line up with TRBD1. There are 15 residues in the CDR3. Germline-derived CDR1 and CDR2 are MNHEY and SVGAGI. The ends lost 5 bases at V and 6 bases at J; junction bases unmatched: 11. The CDR3 nucleotides read TGTGCCAGCAGTCCCGGAGGGTCAGGGGGCCATGGCTACACCTTC. Protein sequence: CASSPGGSGGHGYTF.

The V call is TRBV6-6, the J call TRBJ1-2; possibly TRBD1 for D (6 bases). V dropped 7 bases and J dropped 5 bases, with 20 bases sitting between them. Germline lookup yields CDR1 MNHNY and CDR2 SVGAGI (reference sequence). The CDR3 is 15 residues long. CDR3 sequence: CASTTGRGAQYGYTF. For the CDR3, the DNA is TGTGCCAGCACCACAGGTCGGGGGGCGCAGTATGGCTACACCTTC.

This chain connects TRBV5-6 to TRBJ2-5, with D unclear. This CDR3 is built from 14 residues. V lost 2 bases and J lost 2, with 10 bases in between. CDR1 is SGHDT and CDR2 is YYEEEE in the germline V gene. CDR3 in DNA: TGTGCCAGCAGCTTTAGGTCAGAACAAGAGACCCAGTACTTC. It translates to CASSFRSEQETQYF. The full variable domain, with the rest looked up from reference TRBV5-6 and TRBJ2-5, is DAGVTQSPTHLIKTRGQQVTLRCSPKSGHDTVSWYQQALGQGPQFIFQYYEEEERQRGNFPDRFSGHQFPNYSSELNVNALLLGDSALYLCASSFRSEQETQYFGPGTRLLVL.

The rearrangement uses TRBV9 and TRBJ1-6, with unresolved D. CDR3 length: 14 residues. V was clipped by 0 bases and J by 10 bases, with 11 bases between them. Germline CDR1 SGDLS, CDR2 YYNGEE. The CDR3 reads CASSVGAEGSPLHF. CDR3 coding DNA: TGTGCCAGCAGCGTAGGGGCCGAGGGCTCACCCCTCCACTTT.

This clone showed up just once. The chain carries TRBV7-9 and TRBJ2-1; 9 bases fit TRBD2. Germline trimming cut 5 bases from V and 3 bases from J; bases unmatched to any gene: 2. The germline CDR1 and CDR2 sequences are SEHNR and FQNEAQ (reference sequence). This CDR3 is 14 amino acids long. This chain's CDR3 is CASSPSGNYNEQFF. Written as DNA, the CDR3 is TGTGCCAGCAGCCCTAGCGGGAACTACAATGAGCAGTTCTTC.

The J gene is TRBJ2-3, the V gene TRBV28; 9 nucleotides line up with TRBD2. Germline trimming cut 8 bases from V and 9 bases from J; bases unmatched to any gene: 3. The length of the CDR3 is 11 residues. Germline V gene sequence: CDR1 MDHEN, CDR2 SYDVKM. CDR3 nucleotide sequence: TGTGCCAGCTGGGGACTAGCCACGCAGTATTTT. It codes for CASWGLATQYF. The full variable domain, rest sourced from reference TRBV28 and TRBJ2-3, is DVKVTQSSRYLVKRTGEKVFLECVQDMDHENMFWYRQDPGLGLRLIYFSYDVKMKEKGDIPEGYSVSREKKERFSLILESASTNQTSMYLCASWGLATQYFGPGTRLTVL.

The chain joins TRBV28 to TRBJ2-7; TRBD2 aligns across 8 bases. V trimming: 5 bases; J trimming: 1 base; junction bases outside the gene matches: 13. Germline CDR1 reads MDHEN; CDR2 reads SYDVKM. The CDR3 runs to 17 residues. The chain's CDR3 is CASSPPVVAGLSYEQYF. DNA of the CDR3: TGTGCCAGCAGTCCCCCCGTCGTAGCGGGGTTATCCTACGAGCAGTACTTC.

The V and J genes are TRBV5-4 and TRBJ1-6; 7 nucleotides line up with TRBD1. This CDR3 is 19 amino acids long. The V and J ends lost 0 bases and 3 bases, in that order; junction bases with no gene match: 12. The germline V gene encodes CDR1 SGHNT and CDR2 YYREEE (reference sequence). The chain's CDR3 is CASSLVRQGVRGYNSPLHF. DNA for the CDR3: TGTGCCAGCAGCTTGGTTAGGCAGGGGGTTCGAGGCTATAATTCACCCCTCCACTTT.

This rearrangement joins TRBV4-1 to TRBJ1-4, with a tentative D call TRBD1 (6 bases). CDR3 size: 18 residues. V lost 1 base, J lost 2 bases, and 17 bases lay in between. The germline V gene has CDR1 MGHRA and CDR2 YSYEKL. CDR3 nucleotide sequence: TGCGCCAGCAGCCAAGTTGTAGTCGGGGGCAGCACTAATGAAAAACTGTTTTTT. It is translated as CASSQVVVGGSTNEKLFF.

The chain links TRBV11-2 to TRBJ2-2, with D hard to call. Looked up from germline, CDR1 is SGHAT and CDR2 is FQNNGV. This CDR3 is built from 13 residues. Deletions cut 1 base from V and 4 bases from J, with 4 bases between. CDR3 region: CASSLVFTGELFF. DNA of the CDR3: TGTGCCAGCAGCTTAGTCTTCACCGGGGAGCTGTTTTTT.

V gene TRBV5-4 combines with J gene TRBJ2-7; possible D gene TRBD1, 5 bases. V lost 2 bases and J lost 2, with 17 bases in between. The CDR3 runs 16 residues. The germline CDR1 and CDR2 sequences are SGHNT and YYREEE (reference sequence). CDR3 coding DNA: TGTGCCAGCAGCTTAGGGGATCCGGTATCCCCCTACGAGCAGTACTTC. Translating it yields CASSLGDPVSPYEQYF.

The chain uses TRBV10-2 and TRBJ2-3; 7 bases fit TRBD2. V shed 8 bases, J shed 4 bases, and the junction held 6 bases outside the gene matches. Germline V gene data show CDR1 as WSHSY and CDR2 as SAAADI. This CDR3 region has 13 residues. CDR3 sequence (DNA): TGCGCCAGCTGGGAGGGGATATCAGATACGCAGTATTTT. This gives the protein CASWEGISDTQYF.

The CDR3 loop is CASSATGTSWVEQYF. The CDR3 coding sequence is TGTGCCAGCAGTGCAACCGGGACTAGCTGGGTCGAGCAGTACTTC. V and J are TRBV2 and TRBJ2-7; 9 nucleotides agree with TRBD2. CDR3 length: 15 residues. V was clipped by 4 bases and J by 6 bases; unmatched bases: 10. Germline V gives CDR1 SNHLY, CDR2 FYNNEI.

The genes are TRBV19 and TRBJ2-5; possible D gene TRBD1, 5 bases. CDR3 length equals 15 residues. V was clipped by 5 bases and J by 3 bases, with 16 bases between them. Per the germline V gene, CDR1 is LNHDA and CDR2 is SQIVND (reference sequence). The CDR3 DNA reads as TGTGCCAGTAGTCCGGGCTGGGGCGTGAAAGAGACCCAGTACTTC. The encoded protein is CASSPGWGVKETQYF.